This T cell receptor beta chain came from a study of beta chain features in type 1 diabetes (dated by TCRdb to the late 2010s). Study-level background: Mean age, gender distribution, total cell number and subset yield were not different between patients and healthy donors. A total of about 100 million sorted cells were examined across all samples, and RNA yield correlated strongly with the number of cells per subset. In the study, recently diagnosed type 1 diabetes patients and matched healthy donors were compared on the TCRB repertoires of their sorted circulating CD4+ T cell subsets. Whereas all 30 or so donors provided naive and central memory subsets, regulatory and stem cell-like memory subsets were isolated from just 8 patients and roughly eight healthy donors.

A few counts support this clone. Its antigen is still unknown. No qualities accompany the bases; no much larger clone lies one base away. The CDR3 runs 15 amino acids, cysteine and phenylalanine included. Only the CDR3 portion is preserved as DNA: 45 bases, with reading frame beginning at the first base. In the germline V gene (reference sequence), CDR1 corresponds to SEHNR and CDR2 to FQNEAQ. The germline V and J ends show losses of 3 bases and 6 bases respectively, and no gene match explains 7 bases of the junction. A single peripheral blood draw of approximately 100 mL on average was collected from each donor into heparinised tubes. Naive, central memory, regulatory and stem cell-like memory CD4+ T cells were sorted on a BD FACSAria II using a panel including CD45RO, CCR7, CD25, CD127, CD95 and CD27. All sorted populations exceeded 95% purity. PBMCs were separated immediately by Lymphoprep density gradient centrifugation and were stained directly, without being cultured. To minimize batch effects, samples were stained and sorted in pairs, one healthy donor with one patient per experiment.

General study outcomes and caveats: PCR may preferentially amplify shorter templates, but because patient and control samples were amplified and corrected together, any resulting skew would affect both groups equally. The naive, central memory and regulatory TCRB repertoires appeared to resemble one another more closely among patients than among healthy donors. A moderate but significant shortening of TCRB CDR3 length was observed in type 1 diabetes patients in all four CD4+ subsets. At VDJ recombination sites, patients with type 1 diabetes made fewer insertions and deleted more nucleotides, a pattern implying thymic rearrangement abnormalities. Because cDNA was sequenced instead of genomic DNA, activated cells with high expression could be over-represented, although the groups did not differ in activation or CD3 levels. Only small numbers of individuals were included in the HLA sub-analyses, which left unresolved whether HLA type had any influence on TCRB rearrangement.

The entire isolated RNA was reverse transcribed using the High Capacity cDNA Reverse Transcription Kit, and thus expressed TCRB transcripts were sequenced. Naive, central memory and regulatory T cell samples underwent deep immunoSEQ sequencing, averaging around 4 million total reads per sample. After sorted cells were lysed in RLT buffer, RNA was extracted with DNase-treated RNeasy Micro or Mini kits, with the choice depending on cell number. Each cell subset was processed on its own to prevent cross-contamination, while patient and healthy donor samples were processed together. TCRB sequences were amplified from cDNA with the immunoSEQ multiplex PCR, producing 87-bp fragments spanning the CDR3 region. Amplicons were sequenced on the Illumina HiSeq platform. The paper's processing steps were these. Synthetic template baselines were used to correct PCR bias computationally, reads within Hamming distance 2 were collapsed, and singletons that could not be merged were discarded. Reads were aligned to IMGT to assign V, D and J genes, CDR3 length, and insertions or deletions at six rearrangement sites. Within each subset, clonotype counts were normalized to sorted cell number, after which true diversity and Gini coefficients were computed with the tcR R package. Repertoire sharing was quantified using the overlap coefficient calculated on TCRB nucleotide sequences. Drawn from immuneACCESS, this table holds only the in-frame rearrangements with V and J called that TCRdb kept. Clones are partly lost; checked studies trace under half to an unresolved V gene and leave the rest unexplained. V and J calls and clone size come straight from that table; D and trimming were deduced from the DNA. This sample has some 350,000 clones in its table, and 9.5% to 10% of those were observed once. The top ten clones comprise about 0.63% of the sample.

The sequencing input was central memory CD4+ T cells from blood. The sequence was collected from a man aged 30 to 39 with type 1 diabetes. The chain is assembled from TRBV7-9 and TRBJ2-7, with TRBD2 matching 11 junction bases. The nucleotide sequence is given as TGTGCCAGCAGCTTCCTTAGCGGGAGGGAACGCGAGCAGTACTTC. Its amino acids are CASSFLSGREREQYF. The variable domain in full, with residues beyond the CDR3 obtained from the reference TRBV7-9 and TRBJ2-7 genes, is DTGVSQNPRHKITKRGQNVTFRCDPISEHNRLYWYRQTLGQGPEFLTYFQNEAQLEKSRLLSDRFSAERPKGSFSTLEIQRTEQGDSAMYLCASSFLSGREREQYFGPGTRLTVT.